This T cell receptor (beta chain) was sequenced in a study of shared clonotypes between healthy human individuals. V was clipped by 5 bases and J by 7 bases; unmatched bases: 4. Germline lookup yields CDR1 GTSNPN and CDR2 SVGIG (reference sequence). The CDR3 is made up of 12 amino acids. Repertoires were generated with immunoSEQ multiplex PCR, while TCRdb's copy carries only in-frame clones and drops some. The profile shows about 380,000 clones, roughly 96% of them singletons. The chain combines TRBV30 with TRBJ2-1; 8 nucleotides align to TRBD2. This receptor was taken from a man aged 30 to 45 in good health. Sample: memory CD8+ T cells sorted from blood. The subset: CD45RO+ cells pooled with CCR7-negative TemRA cells. The CDR3 DNA reads as TGTGCCTGGGGGACTAGTCATAATGAGCAGTTCTTC. Its protein is CAWGTSHNEQFF. The full variable domain, with the rest looked up from reference TRBV30 and TRBJ2-1, is SQTIHQWPATLVQPVGSPLSLECTVEGTSNPNLYWYRQAAGRGLQLLFYSVGIGQISSEVPQNLSASRPQDRQFILSSKKLLLSDSGFYLCAWGTSHNEQFFGPGTRLTVL.